The source of this T cell receptor beta chain is a study of T cells expressing NK-cell markers. Study details: From sorted CD3+CD56+NKG2C+, CD3+CD56+NKG2C- and CD3+CD56-NKG2C+ T cells came the TCR beta repertoires. Study-level results: In four donors, dominant clonotypes made up about 25-65% of CD3+CD56-NKG2C+ cells.

The authors made TCR beta cDNA libraries by 5'RACE template switching. This switching added a universal primer site and UMIs. TCRdb reprocessed the 5' RACE reads, keeping one entry per CDR3 protein, no DNA. The sample table sets out around 550,000 distinct CDR3 sequences. As regards this clonotype: The antigen is unknown.

CDR3 length: 15 residues. The origin of this receptor is a man aged 18 to 30 in good health. V is TRBV12-3 or TRBV12-4 and J is TRBJ2-3; absent DNA, TCRdb's TRBD2 call cannot be checked. Sequenced: blood T cells: a sorted CD56 or NKG2C T cell subset, CD4+ or CD8+ T cells, or bulk PBMC T cells (not recorded which). CDR3 in amino acids: CASSVAGGQSDTQYF.